These 18 T cell receptor beta chains were all obtained from the same sample, sequenced in a study of blood T cells in healthy people across ages. Combining a sample-barcoded 5' primer with a J-beta primer mix, a second PCR ran for about 7 to 12 cycles. MiXCR, applied by TCRdb to the 5' RACE reads, yields one record per CDR3 protein. The sample contains hundreds of thousands of distinct CDR3 sequences, less than 60% of which appear only once. Material for sequencing was blood. Receptor source: an elderly man in good health.

The J gene is TRBJ1-6, the V gene TRBV4-3; D is possibly TRBD1 (6 bases). The CDR3 consists of 16 residues. The germline gives CDR1 LGHNA, CDR2 YSLEER. Trimming stripped 0 bases from V and 5 bases from J, with 11 bases between. The CDR3 reads CASSQDRGDDNSPLHF. CDR3 DNA: TGCGCCAGCAGCCAAGATAGGGGGGACGATAATTCACCCCTCCACTTT.

This clonotype occurred a few times. V usage is TRBV15 and J usage is TRBJ2-1; 7 nucleotides line up with TRBD2. J was trimmed by 3 bases and V by 4 bases; bases with no gene match: 6. CDR3 size: 15 residues. The germline V gene encodes CDR1 LNHNV and CDR2 YYDKDF (reference sequence). The CDR3 DNA reads as TGTGCCACCAGCACCAGCGGGGCCAGCTACAATGAGCAGTTCTTC. Protein: CATSTSGASYNEQFF.

V usage is TRBV3-1 and J usage is TRBJ1-2; 8 bases map to TRBD1. Germline V CDR1 and CDR2: LGHDT, YNNKEL (reference sequence). The CDR3 consists of 14 residues. The J segment lost 4 bases and the V segment lost 2 bases, leaving 3 bases of the junction unmatched. In DNA, the CDR3 is TGTGCCAGCAGCCAAAGACAGGGGACCTATGGCTACACCTTC. Translation: CASSQRQGTYGYTF.

This sequence joins TRBV7-2 and TRBJ2-3; 7 bases fit TRBD2. The CDR3 totals 16 residues. The germline gives CDR1 SGHTA, CDR2 FQGNSA. The V and J ends lost 2 bases and 1 base, in that order; junction bases with no gene match: 6. CDR3 nucleotide sequence: TGTGCCAGCAGCTTAAGGTTGAGCGGGGGCACAGATACGCAGTATTTT. Translated: CASSLRLSGGTDTQYF.

The chain is built from TRBV12-3 or TRBV12-4 and TRBJ2-1; D may be TRBD1 or TRBD2 (5 bases each). Trimming took off 4 bases at V and 0 bases at J, with 13 bases between the two ends. The length of the CDR3 is 16 residues. In nucleotides, the CDR3 is TGTGCCAGCAGTTACCGGGGACCGAGCTCCTACAATGAGCAGTTCTTC. It is translated as CASSYRGPSSYNEQFF.

A few counts support this clonotype. The V and J genes are TRBV29-1 and TRBJ1-2; no firm D call. Germline assignment: CDR1 SQVTM and CDR2 ANQGSEA. There are 13 residues in the CDR3. V was cut by 3 bases and J by 5 bases, with 13 bases left in between. The CDR3 sequence is CSVDRRDTYGYTF. DNA of the CDR3: TGCAGCGTTGATCGCCGAGACACTTATGGCTACACCTTC.

The chain carries TRBV29-1 and TRBJ2-5; 7 bases align to TRBD1. This CDR3 is 14 amino acids long. With 4 bases clipped from V and 0 bases from J, the junction kept 5 bases outside the gene matches. Germline V gene lookup returns CDR1 SQVTM and CDR2 ANQGSEA. CDR3 DNA: TGCAGCGTTGGGGGACAGATGTACCAAGAGACCCAGTACTTC. It translates to CSVGGQMYQETQYF.

This clonotype was seen a handful of times. The chain links TRBV20-1 to TRBJ2-1, with D hard to call. There are 15 residues in the CDR3. V gave up 2 bases and J gave up 5 bases, with 16 bases separating them. Germline CDR1 reads DFQATT; CDR2 reads SNEGSKA (reference sequence). The CDR3 reads CSARSHLGKNNEQFF. CDR3 coding DNA: TGCAGTGCTAGATCCCACCTCGGTAAGAACAATGAGCAGTTCTTC.

Worth noting for this clonotype: A single base separates this from a much larger clone, so it may be a read error. J is TRBJ2-4 and V is TRBV29-1; 10 nucleotides match TRBD1. The last part of the DNA fits TRBJ2-7 better; the J call may be wrong. CDR3 length equals 13 residues. Germline lookup yields CDR1 SQVTM and CDR2 ANQGSEA. The chain's CDR3 is CSVEEGQGYEQYF. The DNA for the CDR3 is TGCAGCGTTGAAGAGGGACAGGGGTACGAGCAGTACTTC.

The J gene is TRBJ2-7, the V gene TRBV4-1; the D is unclear. CDR1 MGHRA and CDR2 YSYEKL come from the germline V gene. Between the trimmed V and J ends, which lost 8 bases and 2 bases, there was a span of 16 bases. The CDR3 sequence is 14 residues long. This chain's CDR3 is CASGETAGPYEQYF. The CDR3 nucleotides read TGCGCCAGCGGCGAAACGGCAGGCCCCTACGAGCAGTACTTC.

The J gene is TRBJ2-1, the V gene TRBV7-9, with D tentatively TRBD1 (6 bases). From germline, CDR1 is SEHNR and CDR2 FQNEAQ (reference sequence). The CDR3 has 15 residues. V was trimmed by 3 bases and J by 7 bases, leaving 16 bases between them. CDR3 sequence (DNA): TGTGCCAGCAGCTTTTTGGCAGGGGTTAGGAATGAGCAGTTCTTC. The encoded protein is CASSFLAGVRNEQFF.

In its sample, this clonotype was seen a few times. The chain combines TRBV5-1 with TRBJ2-5; 9 bases align to TRBD2. Germline V gene sequence: CDR1 SGHRS, CDR2 YFSETQ. The CDR3 covers 15 residues. V lost 5 bases, J lost 0 bases, and 5 bases stayed unmatched. The CDR3 region has the DNA TGCGCCAGCAGGGATATAGCGGGGGACCAAGAGACCCAGTACTTC. Protein sequence: CASRDIAGDQETQYF.

The genes are TRBV4-3 and TRBJ2-3; perhaps TRBD2 as D (6 bases). The V end lost 1 base, the J end lost 6 bases, and 14 bases lay between the germline ends. The CDR3 extends over 15 amino acids. In germline, CDR1 is LGHNA, CDR2 YSLEER. DNA of the CDR3: TGCGCCAGCAGCCAAGGCTACGGGGGTTCGGATACGCAGTATTTT. Translated: CASSQGYGGSDTQYF.

The chain combines TRBV20-1 with TRBJ2-5; D perhaps matches TRBD2 (5 bases). CDR1 is DFQATT and CDR2 is SNEGSKA in the germline V gene (reference sequence). CDR3 length: 13 residues. The V end lost 6 bases, the J end lost 5 bases, and 16 bases lay between the germline ends. CDR3 coding DNA: TGCAGTGCCTTCGGGCGGGCTTCGGAGACCCAGTACTTC. Its translation is CSAFGRASETQYF.

There are a few counts of this clonotype. One junction end disagrees with the germline gene, perhaps due to a read error. The V and J genes are TRBV7-7 and TRBJ2-3, with D unresolved. Germline assignment: CDR1 SSHAT and CDR2 FNYEAQ (reference sequence). This CDR3 has 14 residues. The CDR3 loop is CASSRAGSTDTQYF. CDR3 DNA: TGTGCTAGCAGCCGCGCCGGTAGCACAGATACGCAGTATTTT.

There are a few counts of this clonotype. The chain carries TRBV3-1 and TRBJ2-7; 9 nucleotides match TRBD2. The CDR3 has 18 amino acids. With 4 bases clipped from V and 4 bases from J, the junction kept 17 bases outside the gene matches. Germline values: CDR1 LGHDT, CDR2 YNNKEL (reference sequence). In nucleotides, the CDR3 is TGTGCCAGCAGCCGTCCTCTTAGCGGGAGAACATCGAGGTACGAGCAGTACTTC. This sequence encodes CASSRPLSGRTSRYEQYF.

As regards this clonotype: Given a much more abundant clone one base away, this may be a read error. This chain links TRBV6-6 with TRBJ1-1, with D hard to call. There are 11 residues in the CDR3. V dropped 7 bases and J dropped 10 bases, with 13 bases sitting between them. Germline CDR1 and CDR2: MNHNY and SVGAGI (reference sequence). The CDR3 reads CASIVLGGAFF. The DNA for the CDR3 is TGTGCCAGCATTGTATTGGGTGGAGCTTTCTTT.

This clonotype was observed a few times. The V and J genes are TRBV15 and TRBJ1-5; D is possibly TRBD1 (5 bases). Germline V gives CDR1 LNHNV, CDR2 YYDKDF (reference sequence). V gave up 0 bases and J gave up 3 bases, with 12 bases separating them. The CDR3 contains 16 residues. The CDR3 nucleotides are TGTGCCACCAGCAGAGATCGCCGGGGCATCAATCAGCCCCAGCATTTT. Encoded protein: CATSRDRRGINQPQHF.